The 12 T cell receptor beta chains in this list originate from one sample, sequenced in a study of cytotoxic CD8 clonotypes in ibrutinib-treated CLL. The assay was immunoSEQ multiplex PCR, and TCRdb's table has in-frame clones only and misses some. The sample carries hundreds of thousands of clones, more than 65% recorded once. The source was PBMCs, collected after 12 months of ibrutinib treatment. These receptors were taken from a human donor with chronic lymphocytic leukemia.

This chain uses TRBV19 with TRBJ1-5; tentative D call: TRBD1 (5 bases). This CDR3 has 13 amino acids. Trimming left V 4 bases short and J 11 bases short, with 15 bases between. Germline CDR1 is LNHDA and CDR2 is SQIVND (reference sequence). The CDR3 sequence: CASSRESWGAQHF. Written as DNA, the CDR3 is TGTGCCAGTAGTAGAGAGTCCTGGGGGGCCCAGCATTTT. The whole variable domain, remainder taken from reference TRBV19 and TRBJ1-5, is DGGITQSPKYLFRKEGQNVTLSCEQNLNHDAMYWYRQDPGQGLRLIYYSQIVNDFQKGDIAEGYSVSREKKESFPLTVTSAQKNPTAFYLCASSRESWGAQHFGDGTRLSIL.

The J gene is TRBJ2-2, the V gene TRBV9; TRBD2 agrees at 7 bases. Trimming removed 0 bases from V and 8 bases from J; junction bases left unmatched: 10. The CDR3 contains 16 residues. CDR1 is SGDLS and CDR2 is YYNGEE in the germline V gene. The CDR3, as DNA: TGTGCCAGCAGCGTAGCAGCGACTAGCTTTTCGGGGGAGCTGTTTTTT. Its protein product is CASSVAATSFSGELFF.

The chain is built from TRBV12-5 and TRBJ1-1; TRBD1 matches at 8 bases. The trim removed 1 base at V and 7 bases at J, leaving 2 bases unmatched. Germline V gene data show CDR1 as LGHNT and CDR2 as FRNRAP. The CDR3 spans 13 residues. The CDR3 protein is CASGLGTGNEAFF. CDR3 DNA sequence: TGTGCTAGTGGTTTGGGGACAGGGAATGAAGCTTTCTTT.

The chain joins TRBV28 to TRBJ1-2, with D maybe TRBD1 (5 bases). The CDR3 is 15 amino acids. Germline CDR1 reads MDHEN; CDR2 reads SYDVKM. Trimming shortened V by 4 bases and J by 0 bases, and 12 bases separated the two germline ends. CDR3 DNA: TGTGCCAGCAGTTCCAGACAGTTTTCTAACTATGGCTACACCTTC. It codes for CASSSRQFSNYGYTF.

The rearrangement uses TRBV29-1 and TRBJ1-5; D is perhaps TRBD1 (5 bases). This CDR3 is built from 12 residues. V lost 4 bases to trimming and J lost 3 bases, with 7 bases between them. Germline V lookup: CDR1 SQVTM, CDR2 ANQGSEA. CDR3 region: CSVGGFNQPQHF. CDR3 DNA: TGCAGCGTTGGGGGGTTCAATCAGCCCCAGCATTTT.

The chain joins TRBV21-1 to TRBJ2-5; TRBD1 is taken as the D call from the table, unchecked against the DNA. TRBV21-1 is designated a pseudogene. This CDR3 contains 14 residues. CDR3 nucleotide sequence: TGTGCCAGCAGTAAAGGGGGCCTTCAAGAGACCCAGTACTTC. Its translation is CASSKGGLQETQYF.

The chain joins TRBV7-2 to TRBJ2-7; TRBD1 agrees at 10 bases. Losses at the gene ends were 4 bases for V and 3 bases for J; bases not matched to a gene: 3. The CDR3 loop spans 14 amino acids. Germline CDR1 is SGHTA and CDR2 is FQGNSA. The CDR3 sequence is CASSSTGGNYEQYF. The CDR3 coding sequence is TGTGCCAGCAGCTCGACAGGGGGCAACTACGAGCAGTACTTC.

The gene calls are TRBV4-1 and TRBJ1-2; D possibly corresponds to TRBD1 (5 bases). V was trimmed by 0 bases and J by 8 bases, leaving 16 bases between them. Germline CDR1 reads MGHRA; CDR2 reads YSYEKL. CDR3 length equals 15 residues. CDR3 sequence: CASSQEPSGRVGYTF. CDR3 bases: TGCGCCAGCAGCCAAGAACCCTCAGGGAGGGTAGGCTACACCTTC.

The V gene is TRBV18, the J gene TRBJ1-5; 10 positions match TRBD1. With 4 bases clipped from V and 4 bases from J, the junction kept 7 bases outside the gene matches. The CDR3 covers 16 residues. Germline V gene sequence: CDR1 KGHSH, CDR2 LQKENI. CDR3 in DNA: TGTGCCAGCTCACAAAACCGGGACAGGGGTAATCAGCCCCAGCATTTT. Translating gives CASSQNRDRGNQPQHF.

The J gene is TRBJ1-3, the V gene TRBV2; no clear D. Looked up from germline, CDR1 is SNHLY and CDR2 is FYNNEI. The CDR3 is 14 amino acids. Trimming left V 10 bases short and J 4 bases short, with 17 bases between. The CDR3 DNA is TGTGCCACCACCACCGGGCAGCCAGGAAACACCATATATTTT. Its protein is CATTTGQPGNTIYF.

The gene calls are TRBV19 and TRBJ2-7; 10 bases line up with TRBD2. J gave up 0 bases and V 7 bases, and 3 bases lay outside the gene matches. Germline V gives CDR1 LNHDA, CDR2 SQIVND (reference sequence). CDR3 length: 14 residues. The CDR3 here is CASTRTSGSYEQYF. DNA of the CDR3: TGTGCCAGTACCAGGACTAGCGGCTCCTACGAGCAGTACTTC.

The genes are TRBV9 and TRBJ1-1; D is unclear. The CDR3 is made up of 15 amino acids. Trimming left V 0 bases short and J 5 bases short, with 14 bases between. Germline loops: CDR1 SGDLS, CDR2 YYNGEE. CDR3 residues: CASSVDIGVKTEAFF. CDR3 nucleotide sequence: TGTGCCAGCAGCGTAGATATAGGAGTTAAAACTGAAGCTTTCTTT.